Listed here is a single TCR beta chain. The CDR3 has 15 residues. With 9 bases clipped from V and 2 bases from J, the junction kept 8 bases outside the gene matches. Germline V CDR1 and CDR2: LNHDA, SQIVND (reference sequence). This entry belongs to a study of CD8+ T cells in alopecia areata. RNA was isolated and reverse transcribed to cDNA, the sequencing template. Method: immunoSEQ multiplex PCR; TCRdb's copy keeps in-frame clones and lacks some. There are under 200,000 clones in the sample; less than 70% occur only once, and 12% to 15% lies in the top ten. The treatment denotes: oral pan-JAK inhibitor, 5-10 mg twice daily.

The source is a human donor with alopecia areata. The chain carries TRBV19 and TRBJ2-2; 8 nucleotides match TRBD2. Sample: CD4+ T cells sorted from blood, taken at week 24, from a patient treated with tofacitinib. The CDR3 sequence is CASRIRGGNTGELFF. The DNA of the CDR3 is TGTGCCAGCCGCATCCGGGGGGGAAACACCGGGGAGCTGTTTTTT.